This is a list of T cell receptor beta chains from one sample in a study of monozygotic twins with cystic fibrosis. TCRdb's copy holds only in-frame clones and misses some; the assay was immunoSEQ multiplex PCR. This table has 8,000 to 10,000 clones, 91% appearing once. Material: blood. The receptors originated from a boy younger than 10 with cystic fibrosis. Both conserved end residues are part of each CDR3. The D gene is left open where the match is weak. The size entry is marked missing in some rows and otherwise reads once, few, many or a size class.

TRBJ2-7,-,TRBD1,TRBV15,TGTGCCACCAGGCAGACAGGGGTCGGGGAGCAGTACTTC,CATRQTGVGEQYF
TRBJ1-5,-,-,TRBV5-5,TGTGCCAGCAGCCCCGTCGGAGGGGGAGGCAATCAGCCCCAGCATTTT,CASSPVGGGGNQPQHF
TRBJ2-5,-,-,TRBV9,TGTGCCAGCAGCGTAGATAGGGGGGCCGGGGAGACCCAGTACTTC,CASSVDRGAGETQYF
TRBJ1-2,-,-,TRBV6-5,TGTGCCAGCAGTGAGGGACCCTATGGCTACACCTTC,CASSEGPYGYTF
TRBJ1-4,-,TRBD1,TRBV7-9,TGTGCCAGCAGTTTATGGGACAGCGACGAAAAACTGTTTTTT,CASSLWDSDEKLFF
TRBJ2-5,-,-,TRBV11-2,TGTGCCAGCAGCTTAAACGATGAGACCCAGTACTTC,CASSLNDETQYF
TRBJ2-2,-,TRBD2,TRBV5-4,TGTGCCAGCAGGTCGGGACTAGCGGGGGGAAACACCGGGGAGCTGTTTTTT,CASRSGLAGGNTGELFF
TRBJ2-3,-,-,TRBV5-1,TGCGCCAGCAGCCCGTCTACAGGGTACCGCACAGATACGCAGTATTTT,CASSPSTGYRTDTQYF
TRBJ2-3,-,-,TRBV14,TGTGCCAGCAGCCAAGGATCTGTTCGGCTGACAGATACGCAGTATTTT,CASSQGSVRLTDTQYF
TRBJ1-6,few,-,TRBV30,TGTGCCCGGGGATTGGGCAATTCACCCCTCCACTTT,CARGLGNSPLHF
TRBJ1-1,-,TRBD1,TRBV11-3,TGTGCCAGCAGCCCAACGACAGGGCGGACTGAAGCTTTCTTT,CASSPTTGRTEAFF
TRBJ2-1,-,TRBD2,TRBV6-5,TGTGCCAGCAGTTCCCCAATAGCGGGGGCCTACAATGAGCAGTTCTTC,CASSSPIAGAYNEQFF
TRBJ2-7,-,-,TRBV11-2,TGTGCCAGCAGCTTTGGTAGTGAGGAATACGAGCAGTACTTC,CASSFGSEEYEQYF
TRBJ1-3,once,-,TRBV7-9,TGTGCCAGCAGCCCCAATCGGGACACAAAAAACTCTGGAAACACCATATATTTT,CASSPNRDTKNSGNTIYF
TRBJ1-3,once,-,TRBV4-1,TGCGCCAGCAGCCCCCCTCGGACCGGATCTGGAAACACCATATATTTT,CASSPPRTGSGNTIYF
TRBJ2-5,-,-,TRBV5-6,TGTGCCAGCAGCTGGCCGGGACGGCCACAAGAGACCCAGTACTTC,CASSWPGRPQETQYF
TRBJ2-1,once,TRBD1,TRBV5-8,TGTGCCAGCAGCCCGCGACAGGGCCGGTCCAATGAGCAGTTCTTC,CASSPRQGRSNEQFF
TRBJ2-7,once,-,TRBV5-5,TGTGCCAGCAGCTTCTCAGGGGGGTTCTACGAGCAGTACTTC,CASSFSGGFYEQYF
TRBJ1-6,-,-,TRBV9,TGTGCCAGCAGCGTAGCTGAGCTCTCCTATAATTCACCCCTCCACTTT,CASSVAELSYNSPLHF
TRBJ1-6,once,TRBD1,TRBV19,TGTGCCAGTAGTACTGGACAGGGTAATTCACCCCTCCACTTT,CASSTGQGNSPLHF
TRBJ2-2,-,-,TRBV29-1,TGCAGCGCGGACAGGAACACCGGGGAGCTGTTTTTT,CSADRNTGELFF
TRBJ2-1,-,TRBD2,TRBV15,TGTGCCACCAGCAGAGATCTTAGCGGGGAGCAGTTCTTC,CATSRDLSGEQFF
TRBJ1-2,-,TRBD1,TRBV6-5,TGTGCCAGCAGTTACAGGGGGCTCTACTATGGCTACACCTTC,CASSYRGLYYGYTF
TRBJ1-4,-,TRBD1,TRBV2,TGTGCCATTCCGGGACAGGGGATGACTAATGAAAAACTGTTTTTT,CAIPGQGMTNEKLFF
TRBJ2-5,-,-,TRBV2,TGTGCCAGCAGTGCCCAGGGACAAGAGACCCAGTACTTC,CASSAQGQETQYF
TRBJ1-4,-,-,TRBV2,TGTGCCAGCAGTGAGGGTCTTGGGCGAAATGAAAAACTGTTTTTT,CASSEGLGRNEKLFF
TRBJ2-6,-,-,TRBV6-1,TGTGCCAGCAGCCCAGGACACCCTGGGGCCAACGTCCTGACTTTC,CASSPGHPGANVLTF
TRBJ2-1,-,TRBD2,TRBV6-5,TGTGCCAGCAGGATTCTAGCGGGGGGGTACAATGAGCAGTTCTTC,CASRILAGGYNEQFF
TRBJ2-1,-,TRBD1,TRBV5-1,TGCGCCAGCCTCCGGGACAGGGGAGACAATGAGCAGTTCTTC,CASLRDRGDNEQFF
TRBJ1-2,-,TRBD1,TRBV10-3,TGTGCCATTCGAGGGGGCGCGACGGGCTACACCTTC,CAIRGGATGYTF
TRBJ1-1,-,-,TRBV18,TGTGCCAGCTCACCCAGGACAGAGAACACTGAAGCTTTCTTT,CASSPRTENTEAFF
TRBJ2-1,-,-,TRBV27,TGTGCCAGCAGTTCCCGACTCGATCAGCCATTCTTC,CASSSRLDQPFF
TRBJ1-2,-,-,TRBV6-5,TGTGCCAGCAGTTACTCTGGGGGGCTCGGCTACACCTTC,CASSYSGGLGYTF
TRBJ1-6,-,-,TRBV7-2,TGTGCCAGCCGTGAGGGGTTAAATAATTCACCCCTCCACTTT,CASREGLNNSPLHF
TRBJ1-6,-,-,TRBV25-1,TGTGCCAGCAGTGAATCCGCAGGTCAAAGCTCCTATAATTCACCCCTCCACTTT,CASSESAGQSSYNSPLHF
TRBJ1-5,-,TRBD1,TRBV6-5,TGTGCCAGCAGTTACCGACAGGGCAGCAATCAGCCCCAGCATTTT,CASSYRQGSNQPQHF
TRBJ1-2,-,-,TRBV11-3,TGTGCCAGCAGCCCCGGTGGAGGGGAGGGCTATGGCTACACCTTC,CASSPGGGEGYGYTF
TRBJ1-2,-,TRBD1,TRBV5-1,TGCGCCAGCAGCGCGGGACAGGGGGTAAACTATGGCTACACCTTC,CASSAGQGVNYGYTF
TRBJ2-5,-,TRBD1,TRBV2,TGTGCCAGCAACCGGGACAGGGGTTTAGTCCAAGAGACCCAGTACTTC,CASNRDRGLVQETQYF
TRBJ1-3,-,-,TRBV7-8,TGTGCCAGCAGCTTAGGACAGTATGGATGGCACAGCTCTGGAAACACCATATATTTT,CASSLGQYGWHSSGNTIYF